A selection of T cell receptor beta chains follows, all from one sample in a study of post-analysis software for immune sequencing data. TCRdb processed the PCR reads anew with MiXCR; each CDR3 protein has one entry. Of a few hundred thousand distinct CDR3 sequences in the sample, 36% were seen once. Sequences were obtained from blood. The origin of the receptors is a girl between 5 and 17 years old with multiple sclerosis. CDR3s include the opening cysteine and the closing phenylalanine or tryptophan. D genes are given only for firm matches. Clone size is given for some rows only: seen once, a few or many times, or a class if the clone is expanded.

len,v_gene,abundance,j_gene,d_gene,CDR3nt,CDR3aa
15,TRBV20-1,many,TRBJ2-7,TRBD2,TGCAGTGCTAGCTATCCAGCGGGACTCTCCTACGAGCAGTACTTC,CSASYPAGLSYEQYF
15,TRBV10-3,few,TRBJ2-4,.,TGTGCCATCAGTGAGCAGGAGGACGGAGGCCTTTTTCAGTACTTC,CAISEQEDGGLFQYF
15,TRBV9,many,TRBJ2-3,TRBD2,TGTGCCAGCAGCGTAACTAGCGGGAGAACAGATACGCAGTATTTT,CASSVTSGRTDTQYF
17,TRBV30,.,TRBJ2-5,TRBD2,TGTGCCTGGAGCGCAGCAAATAGCGGGAGGGCTTGGGAGACCCAGTACTTC,CAWSAANSGRAWETQYF
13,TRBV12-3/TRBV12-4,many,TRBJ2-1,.,TGTGCCAGCAGTTTAAATCGGTGGAATGAGCAGTTCTTC,CASSLNRWNEQFF
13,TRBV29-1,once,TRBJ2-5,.,TGCAGCGTTGGGGGCGCTCCTCTGGGGGAGCAGTACTTC,CSVGGAPLGEQYF
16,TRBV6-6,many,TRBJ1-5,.,TGTGCCAGCAGTTACTCGACAGGTCAAACCGGGCAGCCCCAGCATTTT,CASSYSTGQTGQPQHF
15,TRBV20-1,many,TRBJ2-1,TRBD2,TGCAGTGCTCCTCTAGCGGGAGATGACTACAATGAGCAGTTCTTC,CSAPLAGDDYNEQFF
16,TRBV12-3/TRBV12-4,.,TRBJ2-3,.,TGTGCCAGCAGTCAGGGAAGGGGACTGTTCGCAGATACGCAGTATTTT,CASSQGRGLFADTQYF
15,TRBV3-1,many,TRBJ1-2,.,TGTGCCAGCAGCCAAGAGACCATTACTAACTATGGCTACACCTTC,CASSQETITNYGYTF
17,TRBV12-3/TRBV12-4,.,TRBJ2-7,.,TGTGCCAGCAGCCAAGGCCGCGAGGGGAGCTTCCTTGGCACCCAGTACTTC,CASSQGREGSFLGTQYF
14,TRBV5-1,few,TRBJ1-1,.,TGCGCCAGCAGCGGGGAGGGAATGAACACTGAAGCTTTCTTT,CASSGEGMNTEAFF
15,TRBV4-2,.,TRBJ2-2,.,TGTGCCAGCAGCCAGGAAGGGAGGAGCACCGGGGAGCTGTTTTTT,CASSQEGRSTGELFF
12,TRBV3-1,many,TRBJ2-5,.,TGTGCCAGCAGCCAAGCTAGGGTCGACCAGTACTTC,CASSQARVDQYF
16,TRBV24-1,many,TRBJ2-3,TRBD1,TGTGCCACCAGGGCCGGGACAGCCATGCGTACAGATACGCAGTATTTT,CATRAGTAMRTDTQYF
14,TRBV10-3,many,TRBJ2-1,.,TGTGCCATCAGTGAGCAGCTAGCAGACAATGAGCAGTTCTTC,CAISEQLADNEQFF
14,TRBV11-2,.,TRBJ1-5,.,TGTGCCAGCAGCGGCGGACAGTTCAATCAGCCCCAGCATTTT,CASSGGQFNQPQHF
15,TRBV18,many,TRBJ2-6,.,TGTGCCAGCTCACCCGGTCATCCTGGGGCCAACGTCCTGACTTTC,CASSPGHPGANVLTF
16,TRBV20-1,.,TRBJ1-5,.,TGCAGTGCTAGAGAAGGGCATACTGGGGGCCATCAGCCCCAGCATTTT,CSAREGHTGGHQPQHF
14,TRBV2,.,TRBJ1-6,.,TGTGCCAGCAGTGAGGGCAGGGGCAATTCACCCCTCCACTTT,CASSEGRGNSPLHF